This TCR beta chain appears in the sequencing data of a study of blood T cell repertoires in COVID-19. Study context: In each case, the material was cDNA or gDNA derived from T cells, B-cell-depleted T cells, or PBMCs.

TCRdb's table, derived via immunoSEQ multiplex PCR, lists solely in-frame clones and lacks some. The sample consists of about 210,000 clones, roughly four fifths of them appearing once. This CDR3 contains 14 residues. Trimming stripped 9 bases from V and 5 bases from J, with 14 bases between. This TCR was sampled from a woman in her 50s with active or convalescent COVID-19. V usage is TRBV23-1 and J usage is TRBJ1-6; D is unresolved. TRBV23-1 falls under the ORF class, with uncertain function. The sequencing sample was made of peripheral blood. The CDR3 loop is CARIGGSDNSPLHF. As DNA, the CDR3 is TGCGCCAGGATAGGAGGATCTGATAATTCACCCCTCCACTTT.